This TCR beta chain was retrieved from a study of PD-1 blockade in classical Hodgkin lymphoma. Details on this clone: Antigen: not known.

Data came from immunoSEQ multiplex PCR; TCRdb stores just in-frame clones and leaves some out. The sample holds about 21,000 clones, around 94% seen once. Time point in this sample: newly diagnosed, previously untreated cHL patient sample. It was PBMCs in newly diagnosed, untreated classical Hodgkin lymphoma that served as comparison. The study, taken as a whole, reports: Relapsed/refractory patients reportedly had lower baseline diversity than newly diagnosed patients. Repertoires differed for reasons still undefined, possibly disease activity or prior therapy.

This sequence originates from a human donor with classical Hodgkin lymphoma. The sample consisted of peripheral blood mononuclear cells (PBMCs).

The CDR3 bases are TGTGCCAGCAGCGTGAGAGGGACAGGGAAGGTCACTGAAGCTTTCTTT. Protein product: CASSVRGTGKVTEAFF. The chain employs TRBV9 and TRBJ1-1, with TRBD1 identical over 9 bases. CDR3 length: 16 residues. Germline CDR1 is SGDLS and CDR2 is YYNGEE. The J segment lost 4 bases and the V segment lost 2 bases, leaving 9 bases of the junction unmatched.